This TCR beta chain was recovered during a study of glioma-infiltrating T cells (dated by TCRdb to 2016 to 2018). Background for the entire study: Low-grade gliomas were represented by WHO grade II oligodendrogliomas or astrocytomas, and glioblastomas were represented by WHO grade IV tumors that were sampled at initial rather than recurrent diagnosis. Glioma patients received dexamethasone for six or fewer days before surgery. The study sequenced TCR alpha- and beta-chain repertoires from glioma tissue, from non-neoplastic brain tissue and from matched peripheral blood mononuclear cells. Each tissue-infiltrating repertoire was compared with the same patient's peripheral blood repertoire to measure divergence between tissue and blood T-cell populations. For blood libraries, the target was about 4.5- to 11-fold sequencing coverage of 1 million or so peripheral T cells. The paired cohort was made up of three low-grade glioma patients, eight or nine primary glioblastoma patients and three non-glioma patients who contributed non-neoplastic brain tissue.

Per the germline V gene, SGHVS is the CDR1 and FQNEAQ is the CDR2. The CDR3 numbers 14 residues from cysteine through phenylalanine. Here the CDR3 DNA is all that survives: 42 bases in frame from base 1. The germline V end is reduced by 5 bases and the J end by 8 bases; junction bases left unmatched: 8. The full study reports these points: Tissue and blood shared very few CDR3 sequences, a result attributed to high CDR3 diversity and limited sampling. VJ-independent divergence between tissue and blood was lower than expected in non-neoplastic patients but higher than expected in all gliomas, particularly low-grade gliomas. Small numbers underpinned the group comparisons: under ten glioblastoma patients, three low-grade glioma patients and three non-neoplastic patients. Patients with low tissue-blood divergence were marked by a signature set of shared blood CDR3 motifs, and this signature set was depleted in highly divergent patients.

The iRepertoire nested amplicon-rescue multiplex PCR (arm-PCR) platform was used to amplify TCR alpha and beta CDR3 regions from RNA. The input for one-step reverse transcription and amplification was about 95-450 ng of either tissue mRNA or PBMC total RNA. Following bead purification, Illumina adapters were added by a secondary multiplex PCR, and libraries between 200 and 400 bp were gel-purified. Demultiplexing relied on internal 6-nucleotide barcodes carried by the libraries. The libraries were sequenced on an Illumina MiSeq using 2x220 or 2x250 nucleotide paired-end reads. The original pipeline was this. Paired reads were merged using FLASH 1.2.11 and were aligned to the GRCh37 human genome using BWA-MEM, after which TRA and TRB reads were extracted. For V and J assignment, an IMGT-derived reference of cassette sequences and CDR3 motifs that included pseudogenes was used. Three-frame translation of reads was performed, and productive CDR3s were defined as those with a C...FGXG motif and no stop codons. A clonotype was defined as a unique combination of a V-J cassette pair and a CDR3 amino acid sequence. Hamming distance filtering was applied to reads, with thresholds set by the sequence error rate of each sample in mapped regions. TCRdb reran the public reads through fastp at Q25 and MiXCR, keeping productive beta chains. Every entry covers one CDR3 protein and lists the most common genes and DNA from its rows. TCRdb, not the original authors, processed these V and J calls. The sample table records around 350,000 distinct CDR3 sequences; around 45% of these occur just once. The top ten hold more than 10% of the sample.

Of note for this clonotype: Its antigen is unknown. No base quality values were provided; no much bigger clone lies one nucleotide off.

Surgical brain or tumor specimens were cryofrozen in liquid nitrogen immediately after resection, and peripheral blood cells were collected concurrently. Input material: glioma tissue, nonneoplastic brain tissue, or PBMCs (not recorded which). This TCR was recovered from a human donor with low-grade glioma or glioblastoma, undergoing nonglioma brain surgery, or in good health (not recorded which). The V and J genes are TRBV7-8 and TRBJ1-4, with 7 junctional bases fitting TRBD1. The DNA sequence is TGTGCCAGCAGCCCGGACAGGAGGGTGGAAAAACTGTTTTTT. Its translation reads: CASSPDRRVEKLFF.